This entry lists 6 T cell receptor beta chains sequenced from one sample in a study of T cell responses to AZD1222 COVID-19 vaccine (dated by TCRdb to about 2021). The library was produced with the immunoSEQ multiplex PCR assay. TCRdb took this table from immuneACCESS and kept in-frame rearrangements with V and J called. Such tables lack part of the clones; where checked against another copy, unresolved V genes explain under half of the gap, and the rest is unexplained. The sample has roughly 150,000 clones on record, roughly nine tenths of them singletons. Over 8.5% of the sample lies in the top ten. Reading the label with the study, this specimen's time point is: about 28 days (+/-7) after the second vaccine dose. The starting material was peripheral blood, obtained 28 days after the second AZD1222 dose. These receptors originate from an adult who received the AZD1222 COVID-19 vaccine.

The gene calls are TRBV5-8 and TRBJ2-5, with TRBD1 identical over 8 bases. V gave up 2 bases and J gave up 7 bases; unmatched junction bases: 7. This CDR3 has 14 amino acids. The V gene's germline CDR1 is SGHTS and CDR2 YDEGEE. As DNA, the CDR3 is TGTGCCAGCAGCTTTAACAGGGGGTCTCGGACCCAGTACTTC. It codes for CASSFNRGSRTQYF.

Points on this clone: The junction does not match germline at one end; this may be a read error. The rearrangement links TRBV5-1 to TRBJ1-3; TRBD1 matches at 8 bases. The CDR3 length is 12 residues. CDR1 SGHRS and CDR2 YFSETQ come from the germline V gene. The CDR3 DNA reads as TGCGCCCCAGAGACTGACAGGGGAAGTTGGGATTTT. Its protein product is CAPETDRGSWDF.

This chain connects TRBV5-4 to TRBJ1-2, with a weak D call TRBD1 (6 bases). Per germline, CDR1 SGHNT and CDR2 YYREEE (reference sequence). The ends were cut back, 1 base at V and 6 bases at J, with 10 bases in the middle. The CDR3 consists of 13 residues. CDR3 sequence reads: CASSLNRVDGYTF. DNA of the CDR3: TGTGCCAGCAGCTTGAACAGGGTGGATGGCTACACCTTC.

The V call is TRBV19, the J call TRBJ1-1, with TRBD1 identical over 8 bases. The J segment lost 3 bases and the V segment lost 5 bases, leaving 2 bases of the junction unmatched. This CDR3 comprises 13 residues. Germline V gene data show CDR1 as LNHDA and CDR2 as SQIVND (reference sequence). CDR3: CASSQTGDTEAFF. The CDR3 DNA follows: TGTGCCAGTAGTCAGACAGGGGACACTGAAGCTTTCTTT.

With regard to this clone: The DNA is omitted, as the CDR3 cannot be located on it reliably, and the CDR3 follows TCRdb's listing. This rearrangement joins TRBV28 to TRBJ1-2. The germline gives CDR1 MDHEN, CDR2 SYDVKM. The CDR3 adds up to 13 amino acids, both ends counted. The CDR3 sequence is CASSLPFGNGYTF.

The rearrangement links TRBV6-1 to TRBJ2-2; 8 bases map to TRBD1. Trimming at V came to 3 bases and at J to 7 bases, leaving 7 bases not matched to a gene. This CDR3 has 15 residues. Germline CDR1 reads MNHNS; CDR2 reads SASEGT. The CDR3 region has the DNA TGTGCCAGCAGTGACGGACAGGGTAGAATCGGGGAGCTGTTTTTT. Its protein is CASSDGQGRIGELFF.